Included here is one TCR beta chain sequence, with context. Its antigen is undetermined. The assay was immunoSEQ multiplex PCR, and TCRdb's table has in-frame clones only and misses some. Here the sample spans around 26,000 clones, 94% being singletons. CDR1 and CDR2 from the germline V gene are SNHLY and FYNNEI. This CDR3 spans 14 amino acids. V was cut by 4 bases and J by 2 bases, with 10 bases left in between. This specimen comes from a study of graft-versus-host responses after intestinal transplantation. Study-level background: Once they had received anti-thymocyte globulin induction, all recipients took tacrolimus and steroids for approximately 3 years.

The study's findings and limits: The study found high graft-versus-host to host-versus-graft clonal ratios in allografts of patients with graft-donor T cell macrochimerism. Some GvH clones were seen earlier in gut or blood, suggesting intestinal origin.

This sequence joins TRBV2 and TRBJ2-3; D is ambiguous. This TCR came from a human patient who received an intestinal transplant, so some T cells may come from the graft donor. The source was PBMCs, collected 156 days after intestinal transplant. The DNA of the CDR3 is TGTGCCAGCAGTGTGGACCTCTTCACAGATACGCAGTATTTT. Translated, it gives CASSVDLFTDTQYF. Full variable domain (outside the CDR3, taken from reference TRBV2 and TRBJ2-3): EPEVTQTPSHQVTQMGQEVILRCVPISNHLYFYWYRQILGQKVEFLVSFYNNEISEKSEIFDDQFSVERPDGSNFTLKIRSTKLEDSAMYFCASSVDLFTDTQYFGPGTRLTVL.